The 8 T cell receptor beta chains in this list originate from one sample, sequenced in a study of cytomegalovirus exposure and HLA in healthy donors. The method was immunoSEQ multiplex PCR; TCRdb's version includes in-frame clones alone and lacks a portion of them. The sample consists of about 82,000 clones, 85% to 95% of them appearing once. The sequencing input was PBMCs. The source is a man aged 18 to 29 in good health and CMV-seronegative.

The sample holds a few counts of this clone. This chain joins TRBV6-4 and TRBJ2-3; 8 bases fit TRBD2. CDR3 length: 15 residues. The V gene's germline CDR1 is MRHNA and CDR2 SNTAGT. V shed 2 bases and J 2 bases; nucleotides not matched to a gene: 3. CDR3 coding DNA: TGTGCCAGCAGTGACGGGCGGGGGGACACAGATACGCAGTATTTT. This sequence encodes CASSDGRGDTDTQYF.

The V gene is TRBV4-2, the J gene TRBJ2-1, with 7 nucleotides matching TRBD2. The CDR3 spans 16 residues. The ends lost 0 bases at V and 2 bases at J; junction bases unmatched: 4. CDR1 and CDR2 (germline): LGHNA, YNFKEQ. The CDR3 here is CASSQESGNAYNEQFF. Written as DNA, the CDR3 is TGTGCCAGCAGCCAAGAAAGCGGGAACGCCTACAATGAGCAGTTCTTC.

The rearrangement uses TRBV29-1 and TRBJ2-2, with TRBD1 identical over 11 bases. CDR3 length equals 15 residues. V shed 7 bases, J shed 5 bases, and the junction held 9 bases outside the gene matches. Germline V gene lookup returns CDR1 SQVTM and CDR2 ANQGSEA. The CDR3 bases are TGCAGCGCCGTAGGACAGGGGGCAGGAACCGGGGAGCTGTTTTTT. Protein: CSAVGQGAGTGELFF.

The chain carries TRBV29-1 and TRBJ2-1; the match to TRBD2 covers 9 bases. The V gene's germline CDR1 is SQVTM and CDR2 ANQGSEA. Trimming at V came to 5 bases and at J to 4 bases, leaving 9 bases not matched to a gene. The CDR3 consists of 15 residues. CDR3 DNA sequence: TGCAGCGTTAGGGTAGCGGGAGCGTCTTACAATGAGCAGTTCTTC. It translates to CSVRVAGASYNEQFF.

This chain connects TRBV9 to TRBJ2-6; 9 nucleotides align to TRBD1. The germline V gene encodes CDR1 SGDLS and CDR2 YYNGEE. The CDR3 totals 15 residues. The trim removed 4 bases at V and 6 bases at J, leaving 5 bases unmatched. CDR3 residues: CASSSGQGLANVLTF. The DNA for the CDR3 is TGTGCCAGCAGCTCCGGACAGGGGTTGGCCAACGTCCTGACTTTC.

DNA of the CDR3: TGTGCCAGCAGCCCTCGGCCACAGGGAGGGTCGGAGCAGTACTTC. Translating it yields CASSPRPQGGSEQYF. This sequence joins TRBV6-6 and TRBJ2-7; D possibly corresponds to TRBD2 (7 bases). CDR1 and CDR2 (germline): MNHNY, SVGAGI (reference sequence). V was cut by 6 bases and J by 7 bases, with 22 bases left in between. The CDR3 is made up of 15 amino acids.

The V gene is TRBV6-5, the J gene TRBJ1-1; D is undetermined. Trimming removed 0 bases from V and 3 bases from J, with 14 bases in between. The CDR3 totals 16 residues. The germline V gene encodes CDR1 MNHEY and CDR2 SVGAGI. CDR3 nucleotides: TGTGCCAGCAGTTACTCGTCGCGAGGAGTTGACACTGAAGCTTTCTTT. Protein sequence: CASSYSSRGVDTEAFF.

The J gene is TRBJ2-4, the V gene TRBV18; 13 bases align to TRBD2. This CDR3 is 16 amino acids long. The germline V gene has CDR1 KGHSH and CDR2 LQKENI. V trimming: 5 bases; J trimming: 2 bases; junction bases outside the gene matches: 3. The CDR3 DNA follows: TGTGCCAGCTCAGAGGGACTAGCGGGGACCAAAAACATTCAGTACTTC. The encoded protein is CASSEGLAGTKNIQYF.